This TCR beta chain originates from a study of human T cells and chemical hapten exposure. The overall study: All through the roughly 25-week study, the scalp of each patient received diphenylcyclopropenone doses weekly.

Time point: patch test 2, 6 weeks after DPC sensitization. Regarding treatment: therapeutic diphenylcyclopropenone sensitization with weekly scalp DPC. Original handling: Per sample, the median was about 95,000 TCRs, with values from about 24,000 to 680,000. TCRdb re-called the RACE reads with MiXCR, one entry per CDR3 protein. The authors' filters were not applied to this entry. Of about 89,000 distinct CDR3 sequences detected, approximately 11% appear once; the ten largest clones hold roughly 2.2%. The CDR3 contains 15 residues. V lost 1 base and J lost 4, with 11 bases in between. Study-wide findings and caveats: Sensitization with DPC brought no change to TCRs above 1 in 1000 in frequency.

Concerning this clonotype itself: The antigen is not known.

The source material was whole blood, sampled in connection with sensitization to the hapten diphenylcyclopropenone (DPC). The sequence came from a man between 35 and 55 years old with alopecia areata. Some clones in this sample may be carry-over from other donors' samples. J is TRBJ2-1 and V is TRBV12-3 or TRBV12-4; D remains ambiguous. DNA of the CDR3: TGTGCCAGCAGTTTAGGGGAACCTAGTTACAATGAGCAGTTCTTC. Translated: CASSLGEPSYNEQFF.